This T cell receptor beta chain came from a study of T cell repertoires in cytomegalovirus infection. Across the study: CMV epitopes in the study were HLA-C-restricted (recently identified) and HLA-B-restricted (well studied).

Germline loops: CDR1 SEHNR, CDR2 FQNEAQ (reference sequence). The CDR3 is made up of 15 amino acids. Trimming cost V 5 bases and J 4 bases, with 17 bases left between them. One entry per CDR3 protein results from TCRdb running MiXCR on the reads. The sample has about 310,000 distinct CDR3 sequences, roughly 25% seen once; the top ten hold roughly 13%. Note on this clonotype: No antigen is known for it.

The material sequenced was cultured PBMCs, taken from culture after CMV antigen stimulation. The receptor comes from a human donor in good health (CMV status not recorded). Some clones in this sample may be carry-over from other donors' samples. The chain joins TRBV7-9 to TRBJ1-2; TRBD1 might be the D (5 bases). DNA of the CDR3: TGTGCCAGCAGCCCTTTGTCGGGGGGTACCTATGGCTACACCTTC. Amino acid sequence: CASSPLSGGTYGYTF.